Below are 28 T cell receptor beta chains sequenced from a single sample in a study of cytomegalovirus exposure and HLA in healthy donors. With 60 Vbeta and 13 Jbeta primers, the PCR was carried out. Sequencing was performed with immunoSEQ multiplex PCR; in TCRdb, only in-frame clones are kept and a portion is missing. This sample has around 95,000 clones, with 65% to 90% found just once. The sample comprised PBMCs. Receptors originate from a man aged 30 to 45 in good health and CMV-seropositive.

The chain couples TRBV2 to TRBJ1-5; D is uncertain. Germline-derived CDR1 and CDR2 are SNHLY and FYNNEI. The ends were cut back, 6 bases at V and 3 bases at J, with 12 bases in the middle. The CDR3 spans 14 residues. The CDR3, as DNA: TGTGCCAGCAGACTCCCTGGTAACAATCAGCCCCAGCATTTT. Amino acid sequence: CASRLPGNNQPQHF.

The chain has TRBV29-1 and TRBJ2-1; 9 bases are shared with TRBD2. Germline lookup yields CDR1 SQVTM and CDR2 ANQGSEA. The J segment lost 10 bases and the V segment lost 3 bases, leaving 10 bases of the junction unmatched. The CDR3 spans 14 residues. The chain's CDR3 is CSVEREGVQFEQFF. DNA for the CDR3: TGCAGCGTTGAGCGGGAGGGGGTCCAATTCGAGCAGTTCTTC.

The rearrangement uses TRBV27 and TRBJ2-1, with 13 bases aligning to TRBD2. The CDR3 length is 16 residues. The germline V gene has CDR1 MNHEY and CDR2 SMNVEV (reference sequence). The V and J ends lost 7 bases and 6 bases, in that order; junction bases with no gene match: 9. Here the CDR3 reads CASTRTSGSQGNEQFF. The CDR3 bases are TGTGCCAGCACCCGGACTAGCGGGAGTCAAGGCAATGAGCAGTTCTTC.

The V call is TRBV19, the J call TRBJ2-6; no definite D call. This CDR3 contains 19 residues. CDR1 is LNHDA, CDR2 SQIVND, per germline (reference sequence). Between the trimmed V and J ends, which lost 2 bases and 0 bases, there was a span of 17 bases. The CDR3 DNA sequence: TGTGCCAGTAGTATATCAGTCTTTGGGCCGATCTCTGGGGCCAACGTCCTGACTTTC. Translating gives CASSISVFGPISGANVLTF.

The chain is built from TRBV28 and TRBJ1-2; D may be TRBD1 (5 bases). The CDR3 has 14 residues. Germline CDR1 reads MDHEN; CDR2 reads SYDVKM. V was clipped by 6 bases and J by 4 bases, with 15 bases between them. CDR3 nucleotides: TGTGCCAGCAGGATAAAGGGGATAGGCTATGGCTACACCTTC. This sequence encodes CASRIKGIGYGYTF.

Of note for this clone: This sample also contains other DNA sequences that code for the same CDR3. The chain has TRBV15 and TRBJ2-5; 12 positions agree with TRBD2. Per the germline V gene, CDR1 is LNHNV and CDR2 is YYDKDF (reference sequence). V lost 3 bases to trimming and J lost 8 bases; unmatched junction nucleotides: 10. This CDR3 has 16 residues. CDR3 amino acids: CATSSPQSSGRETQYF. The CDR3 bases are TGTGCCACCAGCAGCCCCCAATCTAGCGGGAGGGAAACCCAGTACTTC.

This clone was observed a few times. The chain uses TRBV27 and TRBJ2-1; D is unclear. CDR3 size: 13 residues. Germline CDR1 reads MNHEY; CDR2 reads SMNVEV (reference sequence). The ends were cut back, 4 bases at V and 0 bases at J, with 4 bases in the middle. The CDR3 sequence is CASSYSSYNEQFF. CDR3 nucleotide sequence: TGTGCCAGCAGTTACAGCTCCTACAATGAGCAGTTCTTC.

The chain carries TRBV6-5 and TRBJ2-3; no clear D gene. Germline CDR1 reads MNHEY; CDR2 reads SVGAGI. V gave up 7 bases and J gave up 1 base, with 3 bases separating them. CDR3 size: 11 residues. Written as DNA, the CDR3 is TGTGCCAGCATCGGCACAGATACGCAGTATTTT. Translated: CASIGTDTQYF.

The gene calls are TRBV7-2 and TRBJ1-1; 7 bases are a match to TRBD1. The CDR3 loop spans 13 amino acids. The V gene's germline CDR1 is SGHTA and CDR2 FQGNSA. V shed 1 base, J shed 7 bases, and the junction held 3 bases outside the gene matches. CDR3 bases: TGTGCCAGCAGCTTAGTTTCAGGGGGTGAAGCTTTCTTT. Translation gives CASSLVSGGEAFF.

V gene TRBV27 combines with J gene TRBJ2-7, with D possibly matching TRBD1 (6 bases). The CDR3 loop spans 13 amino acids. Germline CDR1 is MNHEY and CDR2 is SMNVEV (reference sequence). V dropped 6 bases and J dropped 5 bases, with 14 bases sitting between them. The CDR3 DNA reads as TGTGCCAGCAGCTGGGGGCTAGCAAACGAGCAGTACTTC. It specifies CASSWGLANEQYF.

This clone appeared a single time. The CDR3, as DNA: TGTGCCACCAGCAGAGGGGGGGAGGACGGCTACACCTTC. Its translation is CATSRGGEDGYTF. The chain carries TRBV15 and TRBJ1-2; D is perhaps TRBD1 (5 bases). Germline V gene sequence: CDR1 LNHNV, CDR2 YYDKDF (reference sequence). CDR3 length: 13 residues. With 1 base removed from V and 8 bases from J, the gap between germline ends came to 11 bases.

This chain joins TRBV7-2 and TRBJ1-2; D call uncertain. The CDR3 has 12 residues. The germline V gene encodes CDR1 SGHTA and CDR2 FQGNSA. V shed 3 bases and J shed 3 bases, with 5 bases lying between them. CDR3 protein: CASSLRDYGYTF. CDR3 nucleotide sequence: TGTGCCAGCAGCTTGCGGGACTATGGCTACACCTTC.

V gene TRBV1 combines with J gene TRBJ2-1; the D call TRBD2 from the table was never checked on the DNA. TRBV1 is flagged as a pseudogene. This CDR3 is built from 19 residues. CDR3 DNA sequence: TGCACCAGCAGCCAATTTTCTCCTGTCGCGGGAGGGCCCTACAATGAGCAGTTCTTC. Translating it yields CTSSQFSPVAGGPYNEQFF.

A few counts support this clone. V usage is TRBV28 and J usage is TRBJ1-5; tentatively, D is TRBD1 (6 bases). Germline lookup yields CDR1 MDHEN and CDR2 SYDVKM. V was pared by 1 base and J by 9 bases, with 13 bases between. The CDR3 runs to 14 residues. The CDR3 bases are TGTGCCAGCAGTTTATCGCGGGGGCTTTCGCCCCAGCATTTT. Translation gives CASSLSRGLSPQHF.

The chain employs TRBV12-2 and TRBJ2-7; the table's D call of TRBD2 was not tested on the DNA. TRBV12-2 is marked as a pseudogene. CDR3 length: 16 amino acids. Here the CDR3 reads CASRCERGLVLSEQYF. The CDR3 nucleotides are TGTGCAAGTCGCTGCGAAAGAGGGCTAGTGCTCTCCGAGCAGTACTTC.

V gene TRBV30 combines with J gene TRBJ1-1; 7 bases match TRBD1. J lost 6 bases, V lost 1 base, and 5 bases had no gene match. This CDR3 contains 13 residues. CDR1 is GTSNPN, CDR2 SVGIG, per germline (reference sequence). The CDR3 bases are TGTGCCTGGAGTGCACAGGGGAGGCCTGAAGCTTTCTTT. Its translation: CAWSAQGRPEAFF.

The chain has TRBV6-5 and TRBJ2-7, with D possibly being TRBD1 (5 bases). Germline V gene sequence: CDR1 MNHEY, CDR2 SVGAGI. The V and J ends lost 4 bases and 3 bases respectively, with 13 bases between them. The CDR3 covers 14 residues. The DNA for the CDR3 is TGTGCCAGCAGTTCCCTAAGTGACAGCTACGAGCAGTACTTC. Its translation is CASSSLSDSYEQYF.

The chain's CDR3 is CASSLGGVAGDYEQYF. DNA of the CDR3: TGTGCCAGCAGCTTAGGGGGGGTAGCGGGCGACTACGAGCAGTACTTC. The V call is TRBV7-8, the J call TRBJ2-7, with 7 bases aligning to TRBD2. The CDR3 totals 16 residues. Per germline, CDR1 SGHVS and CDR2 FQNEAQ. The ends lost 1 base at V and 3 bases at J; junction bases unmatched: 9.

This clone has just a few counts. V and J are TRBV10-3 and TRBJ2-5, with D possibly TRBD1 on 5 matching bases. The CDR3 is 16 amino acids. The germline gives CDR1 ENHRY, CDR2 SYGVKD. V lost 0 bases and J 4 bases, leaving 15 bases between the germline ends. CDR3 nucleotide sequence: TGTGCCATCAGTGAGTCGGGCCAACTAAGGGGAGAGACCCAGTACTTC. It yields the protein CAISESGQLRGETQYF.

V gene TRBV5-4 combines with J gene TRBJ2-3; 9 bases fit TRBD1. This CDR3 region has 16 residues. Trimming cost V 4 bases and J 4 bases; bases outside gene matches: 10. Germline V gene sequence: CDR1 SGHNT, CDR2 YYREEE (reference sequence). The CDR3 DNA reads TGTGCCAGCAGCAGGAGTCCGGGACAGGGACCAGATACGCAGTATTTT. Its translation: CASSRSPGQGPDTQYF. The full variable domain, with the rest looked up from reference TRBV5-4 and TRBJ2-3, is ETGVTQSPTHLIKTRGQQVTLRCSSQSGHNTVSWYQQALGQGPQFIFQYYREEENGRGNFPPRFSGLQFPNYSSELNVNALELDDSALYLCASSRSPGQGPDTQYFGPGTRLTVL.

This clone was picked up one time. V gene TRBV4-3 combines with J gene TRBJ1-5; no firm D call. V shed 0 bases and J shed 4 bases, with 13 bases lying between them. The CDR3 is 16 amino acids. The germline CDR1 and CDR2 sequences are LGHNA and YSLEER. CDR3 DNA: TGCGCCAGCAGCCAAGAATTTCCAGTTGTTAATCAGCCCCAGCATTTT. Protein product: CASSQEFPVVNQPQHF.

The chain combines TRBV7-2 with TRBJ2-7, with D possibly matching TRBD2 (6 bases). With 0 bases removed from V and 7 bases from J, the gap between germline ends came to 16 bases. The CDR3 is made up of 15 amino acids. Germline CDR1 is SGHTA and CDR2 is FQGNSA. The chain's CDR3 is CASSLAGGGRREQYF. Here the CDR3 DNA reads TGTGCCAGCAGCTTAGCGGGAGGCGGTCGGAGAGAGCAGTACTTC.

This clone was counted only a few times. The chain carries TRBV29-1 and TRBJ1-1; D gene ambiguous. In germline, CDR1 is SQVTM, CDR2 ANQGSEA. The CDR3 contains 12 residues. Trimming removed 4 bases from V and 5 bases from J, with 11 bases in between. The CDR3 loop is CSVAPAGTEAFF. The CDR3 nucleotides read TGCAGCGTTGCCCCTGCGGGGACTGAAGCTTTCTTT.

The V call is TRBV29-1, the J call TRBJ2-7, with 10 bases aligning to TRBD2. The CDR3 extends over 16 amino acids. Looked up from germline, CDR1 is SQVTM and CDR2 is ANQGSEA. V shed 7 bases, J shed 0 bases, and the junction held 12 bases outside the gene matches. The CDR3: CSAMAPSSGSSYEQYF. CDR3 DNA sequence: TGCAGCGCCATGGCACCCTCTAGCGGGAGCTCCTACGAGCAGTACTTC.

The rearrangement uses TRBV6-1 and TRBJ2-2; the match to TRBD2 covers 10 bases. CDR1 is MNHNS, CDR2 SASEGT, per germline. V gave up 4 bases and J gave up 7 bases; unmatched junction bases: 6. The CDR3 totals 15 residues. The CDR3 DNA reads as TGTGCCAGCAGTGCCGGACTAGCGGACATCGGGGAGCTGTTTTTT. The encoded protein is CASSAGLADIGELFF.

The chain employs TRBV7-6 and TRBJ2-3; D is perhaps TRBD2 (5 bases). Germline values: CDR1 SGHVS, CDR2 FNYEAQ. The length of the CDR3 is 16 residues. Deletions cut 1 base from V and 0 bases from J, with 11 bases between. CDR3 nucleotides: TGTGCCAGCAGCTTAGTGGCCGGGATTAGCACAGATACGCAGTATTTT. Protein: CASSLVAGISTDTQYF.

Remarks on this clone: Different DNA sequences within this sample yield the same CDR3. The V gene is TRBV30, the J gene TRBJ1-3, with 7 bases that match TRBD1. J gave up 0 bases and V 3 bases, and 5 bases lay outside the gene matches. Looked up from germline, CDR1 is GTSNPN and CDR2 is SVGIG (reference sequence). The CDR3 length is 15 residues. This CDR3 is CAWSRTGSSGNTIYF. The CDR3, as DNA: TGTGCCTGGAGCAGGACAGGAAGCTCTGGAAACACCATATATTTT.

V and J are TRBV18 and TRBJ2-7, with D perhaps TRBD1 (6 bases). CDR3 length: 16 amino acids. Germline assignment: CDR1 KGHSH and CDR2 LQKENI. V gave up 2 bases and J gave up 2 bases, with 16 bases separating them. The CDR3 DNA follows: TGTGCCAGCTCACCATTGCCACAGGGCACGACCTACGAGCAGTACTTC. It translates to CASSPLPQGTTYEQYF.